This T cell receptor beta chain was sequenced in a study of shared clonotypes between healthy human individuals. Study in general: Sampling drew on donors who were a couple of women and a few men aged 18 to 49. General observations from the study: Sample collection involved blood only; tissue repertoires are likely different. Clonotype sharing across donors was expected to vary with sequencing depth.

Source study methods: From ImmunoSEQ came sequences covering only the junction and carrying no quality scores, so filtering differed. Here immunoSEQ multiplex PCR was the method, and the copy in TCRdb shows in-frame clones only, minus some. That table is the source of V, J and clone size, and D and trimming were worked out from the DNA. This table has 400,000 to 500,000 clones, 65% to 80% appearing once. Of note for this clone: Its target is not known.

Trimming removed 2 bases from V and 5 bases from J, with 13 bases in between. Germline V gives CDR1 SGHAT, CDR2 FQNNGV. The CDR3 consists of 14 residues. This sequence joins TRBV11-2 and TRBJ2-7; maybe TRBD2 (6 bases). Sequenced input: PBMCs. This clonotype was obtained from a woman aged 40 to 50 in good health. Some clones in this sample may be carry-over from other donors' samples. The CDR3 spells CASSLRQGGHEQYF. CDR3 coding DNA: TGTGCCAGCAGCTTACGTCAGGGAGGTCACGAGCAGTACTTC.